These 20 T cell receptor beta chains came from one sample sequenced in a study of control samples from healthy donors and cancer patients. The table came from immunoSEQ multiplex PCR; TCRdb's copy has only in-frame clones and leaves some out. The table lists around 75,000 clones, around 92% of them singletons, with 5% to 6.5% in the top ten. The sequenced sample consisted of blood. These receptors were collected from an older woman in good health.

The chain has TRBV6-5 and TRBJ1-2; TRBD1 agrees at 8 bases. CDR3 size: 12 residues. Germline V gene data show CDR1 as MNHEY and CDR2 as SVGAGI. V shed 7 bases, J shed 6 bases, and the junction held 4 bases outside the gene matches. The CDR3 DNA follows: TGTGCCAGCAAAGGACAGGGTAATGGCTACACCTTC. Translating gives CASKGQGNGYTF.

V and J are TRBV7-2 and TRBJ2-7, with 14 bases aligning to TRBD2. There are 17 residues in the CDR3. The J segment lost 10 bases and the V segment lost 5 bases, leaving 16 bases of the junction unmatched. Germline values: CDR1 SGHTA, CDR2 FQGNSA. CDR3 bases: TGTGCCAGCAGCCCCCCGTGGGGGACTAGCGGGAGCCGGTTCCAGTACTTC. This gives the protein CASSPPWGTSGSRFQYF.

This sequence joins TRBV7-9 and TRBJ1-2; D is uncertain. Trimming removed 1 base at V and 8 bases at J, with 5 bases between. This CDR3 has 11 amino acids. Per germline, CDR1 SEHNR and CDR2 FQNEAQ (reference sequence). The CDR3 sequence is CASSLGKGYTF. For the CDR3, the DNA is TGTGCCAGCAGCTTAGGGAAGGGCTACACCTTC.

The CDR3 region is CASSFLSGSYNEQFF. In DNA form, the CDR3 reads TGCGCCAGCAGCTTCCTTAGCGGTTCCTACAATGAGCAGTTCTTC. V and J are TRBV5-1 and TRBJ2-1, with TRBD2 as a possible D gene (6 bases). From germline, CDR1 is SGHRS and CDR2 YFSETQ. The CDR3 sequence is 15 residues long. Trimming stripped 2 bases from V and 1 base from J, with 10 bases between.

The chain has TRBV19 and TRBJ2-2; maybe TRBD1 (5 bases). The CDR3 runs 15 residues. CDR1 LNHDA and CDR2 SQIVND come from the germline V gene (reference sequence). V dropped 4 bases and J dropped 2 bases, with 11 bases sitting between them. DNA for the CDR3: TGTGCCAGTAGTAACAGGCGAAGCAACACCGGGGAGCTGTTTTTT. This codes for CASSNRRSNTGELFF.

This clone showed up just once. J is TRBJ2-1 and V is TRBV7-2, with TRBD2 matching over 9 bases. V shed 3 bases, J shed 7 bases, and the junction held 7 bases outside the gene matches. The length of the CDR3 is 15 residues. Germline V gene sequence: CDR1 SGHTA, CDR2 FQGNSA. Here the CDR3 reads CASSFLAGSRNEQFF. As DNA, the CDR3 is TGTGCCAGCAGCTTTCTAGCGGGATCTCGGAATGAGCAGTTCTTC. Supplemented by reference TRBV7-2 and TRBJ2-1, the full variable domain reads GAGVSQSPSNKVTEKGKDVELRCDPISGHTALYWYRQSLGQGLEFLIYFQGNSAPDKSGLPSDRFSAERTGGSVSTLTIQRTQQEDSAVYLCASSFLAGSRNEQFFGPGTRLTVL.

The chain has TRBV5-1 and TRBJ2-1; the match to TRBD2 covers 11 bases. V was clipped by 3 bases and J by 6 bases; unmatched bases: 11. Germline CDR1 reads SGHRS; CDR2 reads YFSETQ. CDR3 length: 17 amino acids. This chain's CDR3 is CASSSGGRLAGRNEQFF. In nucleotides, the CDR3 is TGCGCCAGCAGCTCTGGGGGACGACTAGCGGGACGCAATGAGCAGTTCTTC. The variable domain in full, completed from reference TRBV5-1 and TRBJ2-1, reads KAGVTQTPRYLIKTRGQQVTLSCSPISGHRSVSWYQQTPGQGLQFLFEYFSETQRNKGNFPGRFSGRQFSNSRSEMNVSTLELGDSALYLCASSSGGRLAGRNEQFFGPGTRLTVL.

The chain is built from TRBV10-3 and TRBJ1-3, with unresolved D. Per germline, CDR1 ENHRY and CDR2 SYGVKD. The CDR3 runs 15 residues. The V end was cut by 4 bases, the J end by 0 bases, with 10 bases between. CDR3 DNA sequence: TGTGCCATCAGTGGAGGCGATTTCTCTGGAAACACCATATATTTT. Protein: CAISGGDFSGNTIYF.

The DNA of the CDR3 is TGTGCCAGCAGCCCCGACCGCCTTCAGCCCCAGCATTTT. Encoded protein: CASSPDRLQPQHF. The chain joins TRBV7-2 to TRBJ1-5; D ambiguous. Trimming took off 5 bases at V and 6 bases at J, with 11 bases between the two ends. CDR1 and CDR2 from the germline V gene are SGHTA and FQGNSA. This CDR3 is built from 13 residues.

The gene calls are TRBV18 and TRBJ2-3; 9 bases fit TRBD2. CDR3 length: 16 residues. Trimming at V came to 0 bases and at J to 8 bases, leaving 9 bases not matched to a gene. CDR1 and CDR2 (germline): KGHSH, LQKENI. The CDR3 region is CASSPPAAGGLGTQYF. The CDR3 region has the DNA TGTGCCAGCTCACCACCGGCTGCGGGAGGGTTAGGTACGCAGTATTTT.

The table lists this clone with a few counts. The genes are TRBV29-1 and TRBJ1-1, with a possible D match to TRBD1 (5 bases). The CDR3 covers 12 residues. Trimming took off 6 bases at V and 5 bases at J, with 13 bases between the two ends. Germline CDR1 SQVTM, CDR2 ANQGSEA. CDR3 bases: TGCAGCGTCCGCTGGGGGGGGACTGAAGCTTTCTTT. This sequence encodes CSVRWGGTEAFF.

This rearrangement joins TRBV27 to TRBJ2-7, with 11 bases identical to TRBD2. Germline loops: CDR1 MNHEY, CDR2 SMNVEV (reference sequence). With 5 bases clipped from V and 3 bases from J, the junction kept 15 bases outside the gene matches. There are 18 residues in the CDR3. Here the CDR3 reads CASSPFFFSGRAVYEQYF. The CDR3, as DNA: TGTGCCAGCAGTCCCTTTTTTTTTAGCGGGAGGGCCGTCTACGAGCAGTACTTC.

The rearrangement joins TRBV11-3 to TRBJ2-7; 7 bases match TRBD2. The CDR3 is 16 residues long. Germline V CDR1 and CDR2: SGHNT, YENEEA. The trim removed 10 bases at V and 0 bases at J, leaving 15 bases unmatched. CDR3 loop: CAKSKGGEGYSYEQYF. In DNA form, the CDR3 reads TGTGCCAAGTCCAAAGGCGGGGAGGGCTACTCCTACGAGCAGTACTTC.

Concerning this clone itself: One end of the junction does not line up with germline, which may come from a read error. The rearrangement links TRBV28 to TRBJ2-7, with 8 bases lining up with TRBD1. The germline V gene encodes CDR1 MDHEN and CDR2 SYDVKM. This CDR3 comprises 15 residues. The CDR3 loop reads CAGSSGGQGASEQYF. The CDR3 nucleotides are TGTGCCGGCAGCTCTGGTGGACAGGGAGCCTCCGAGCAGTACTTC.

The chain has TRBV5-1 and TRBJ1-2; 7 bases align to TRBD1. CDR1 is SGHRS and CDR2 is YFSETQ in the germline V gene. The J segment lost 3 bases and the V segment lost 3 bases, leaving 11 bases of the junction unmatched. The CDR3 is made up of 16 amino acids. CDR3 coding DNA: TGCGCCAGCAGCTCCGGGGGTACGGGACAGCACTATGGCTACACCTTC. Amino acids: CASSSGGTGQHYGYTF.

This chain joins TRBV5-1 and TRBJ2-7; D is perhaps TRBD1 (7 bases). Germline assignment: CDR1 SGHRS and CDR2 YFSETQ. The CDR3 covers 13 residues. Trimming pared 2 bases from V and 6 bases from J, leaving 12 bases between. The CDR3 sequence is CASSFRGAGEQYF. CDR3 in DNA: TGCGCCAGCAGCTTCAGGGGGGCGGGCGAGCAGTACTTC.

This clone occurred once. V gene TRBV4-1 combines with J gene TRBJ2-7; TRBD2 matches at 9 bases. Germline-derived CDR1 and CDR2 are MGHRA and YSYEKL. V trimming: 0 bases; J trimming: 3 bases; junction bases outside the gene matches: 6. The CDR3 is 16 residues long. The CDR3 DNA reads TGCGCCAGCAGCCAAGAAAGTAGCGGGAGTAGCTACGAGCAGTACTTC. Its translation: CASSQESSGSSYEQYF.

The rearrangement joins TRBV29-1 to TRBJ1-2; maybe TRBD1 (5 bases). The CDR3 runs to 12 residues. Trimming removed 3 bases from V and 2 bases from J, with 7 bases in between. The germline V gene has CDR1 SQVTM and CDR2 ANQGSEA. CDR3 amino acids: CSVEDNNYGYTF. The CDR3 DNA sequence: TGCAGCGTTGAGGACAACAACTATGGCTACACCTTC.

This clone occurred once. The chain recombines TRBV12-3 or TRBV12-4 with TRBJ1-1; possible D gene TRBD1, 5 bases. V was cut by 6 bases and J by 9 bases, with 14 bases left in between. The CDR3 consists of 12 residues. CDR3 coding DNA: TGTGCCAGCAGCCCCCCAGGGAAGAAAGCTTTCTTT. It codes for CASSPPGKKAFF.

This chain connects TRBV29-1 to TRBJ1-2, with D possibly being TRBD1 (5 bases). Trimming left V 6 bases short and J 4 bases short, with 9 bases between. Germline V gene data show CDR1 as SQVTM and CDR2 as ANQGSEA. There are 11 residues in the CDR3. The CDR3 region is CSVWTTYGYTF. The CDR3 nucleotides are TGCAGCGTATGGACAACCTATGGCTACACCTTC.